A single sample gave rise to the 8 T cell receptor beta chains below, sequenced in a study of post-analysis software for immune sequencing data. Researchers reported that TCR beta cDNA libraries carried unique molecular identifiers. One entry per CDR3 protein, called by TCRdb with MiXCR from the PCR reads. The table records roughly 160,000 distinct CDR3 sequences, about 34% of them present only once. Sample: blood, taken after autologous hematopoietic stem cell transplantation. The receptor source for this set is a girl aged 5 to 17 with multiple sclerosis.

The rearrangement joins TRBV28 to TRBJ2-7; D may match TRBD1 or TRBD2 (5 bases each). Germline-derived CDR1 and CDR2 are MDHEN and SYDVKM. The CDR3 is 15 residues long. Trimming removed 6 bases at V and 1 base at J, with 16 bases between. The CDR3 DNA follows: TGTGCCAGCAGGAAACCCGGGGACGGATCCTACGAGCAGTACTTC. As protein: CASRKPGDGSYEQYF.

Concerning this clonotype: At one end, the junction sequence differs from germline, possibly due to a read error. The genes are TRBV20-1 and TRBJ2-7; TRBD2 aligns across 10 bases. CDR3 length: 14 amino acids. Germline V gives CDR1 DFQATT, CDR2 SNEGSKA (reference sequence). DNA of the CDR3: TGCAGTGCTAGACTAGCGGGAGTCTCCTACGTGCAGTACTTC. It is translated as CSARLAGVSYVQYF.

The rearrangement joins TRBV7-3 to TRBJ1-1; a weak D match, TRBD1 (5 bases). Trimming removed 4 bases at V and 3 bases at J, with 9 bases between. The germline V gene encodes CDR1 SGHTA and CDR2 FQGTGA. The CDR3 runs to 13 residues. The DNA of the CDR3 is TGTGCCAGCAGCTCATGGGGGGACACTGAAGCTTTCTTT. Translated: CASSSWGDTEAFF.

The J gene is TRBJ2-1, the V gene TRBV20-1; no definite D call. Trimming pared 0 bases from V and 0 bases from J, leaving 9 bases between. Germline CDR1 and CDR2: DFQATT and SNEGSKA (reference sequence). The CDR3 length is 15 residues. The CDR3 here is CSARDSVSSYNEQFF. The CDR3 DNA follows: TGCAGTGCTAGAGATTCGGTAAGCTCCTACAATGAGCAGTTCTTC.

The rearrangement links TRBV19 to TRBJ2-1, with 8 bases lining up with TRBD2. This CDR3 contains 12 residues. J lost 8 bases, V lost 9 bases, and 6 bases had no gene match. Germline lookup yields CDR1 LNHDA and CDR2 SQIVND (reference sequence). CDR3 sequence: CASGRGDYEQFF. DNA of the CDR3: TGTGCCAGCGGGCGGGGGGACTATGAGCAGTTCTTC.

The rearrangement joins TRBV20-1 to TRBJ2-5; TRBD1 matches at 7 bases. The CDR3 extends over 17 amino acids. The germline CDR1 and CDR2 sequences are DFQATT and SNEGSKA (reference sequence). The V gene end was trimmed by 5 bases and the J gene end by 4 bases; junction bases not matched to a gene: 19. The CDR3, as DNA: TGCAGTGCTGCTCCGCTCTACTCCAGACAGGGTTCAGAGACCCAGTACTTC. This encodes CSAAPLYSRQGSETQYF.

The CDR3 protein is CASSLVQGWKNIQYF. CDR3 sequence (DNA): TGTGCCAGCAGTTTAGTCCAGGGGTGGAAAAACATTCAGTACTTC. The genes are TRBV28 and TRBJ2-4, with D perhaps matching TRBD1 (6 bases). Trimming shortened V by 2 bases and J by 4 bases, and 12 bases separated the two germline ends. Germline V gene sequence: CDR1 MDHEN, CDR2 SYDVKM. The CDR3 is made up of 15 amino acids.

This chain links TRBV20-1 with TRBJ1-5, with a tentative D call TRBD1 (6 bases). The germline V gene has CDR1 DFQATT and CDR2 SNEGSKA (reference sequence). The germline V and J ends were trimmed by 3 bases and 9 bases, with 12 bases remaining between them. This CDR3 spans 12 amino acids. CDR3 residues: CSASRGDRPQHF. For the CDR3, the DNA is TGCAGTGCTAGCAGGGGAGATCGGCCCCAGCATTTT.